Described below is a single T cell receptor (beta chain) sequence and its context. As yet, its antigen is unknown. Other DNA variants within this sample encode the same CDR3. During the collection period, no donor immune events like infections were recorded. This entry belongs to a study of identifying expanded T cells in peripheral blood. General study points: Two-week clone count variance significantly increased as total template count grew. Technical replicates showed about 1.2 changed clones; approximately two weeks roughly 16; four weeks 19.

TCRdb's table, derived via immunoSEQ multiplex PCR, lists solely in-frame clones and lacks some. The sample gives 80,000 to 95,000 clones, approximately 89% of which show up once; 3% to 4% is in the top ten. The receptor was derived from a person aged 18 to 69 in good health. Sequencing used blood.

CDR3 bases: TGTGCCAGTAGTAACAGGGGGGAGACCCAGTACTTC. Translated, it gives CASSNRGETQYF. This chain uses TRBV19 with TRBJ2-5; 8 positions match TRBD1. The V gene end was trimmed by 4 bases and the J gene end by 5 bases; junction bases not matched to a gene: 0. Germline lookup yields CDR1 LNHDA and CDR2 SQIVND (reference sequence). The CDR3 is 12 amino acids.